This T cell receptor (beta chain) was identified during a study of cytomegalovirus exposure and HLA in healthy donors. Whole-study context: Earlier sequencing of approximately 180 million T cells yielded fewer than 140 million unique TCR beta sequences.

The PCR employed 60 Vbeta primers together with 13 Jbeta primers. Clones were read by immunoSEQ multiplex PCR, and TCRdb kept only the in-frame ones, dropping some. The sample lists about 190,000 clones, 75% to 90% occurring once. A word on this clone: The antigen is undetermined.

Overall study results and limits: After further analysis at a later stage, 16,951 TCR beta sequences were associated with HLA alleles at 0.05 false discovery rate. A later analysis showed TCR association rates differing by HLA locus, peaking at DRB1 and lowest at HLA-C.

The CDR3 contains 17 residues. J was trimmed by 7 bases and V by 0 bases; bases with no gene match: 11. Germline lookup yields CDR1 MDHEN and CDR2 SYDVKM. The material sequenced was PBMCs. The source of this sequence is a man in his forties or fifties in good health and CMV-seropositive. The chain has TRBV28 and TRBJ2-2; 7 bases fit TRBD1. The CDR3 loop is CASSLWNGQTGDGELFF. The CDR3 bases are TGTGCCAGCAGTTTATGGAATGGCCAAACAGGGGACGGGGAGCTGTTTTTT.